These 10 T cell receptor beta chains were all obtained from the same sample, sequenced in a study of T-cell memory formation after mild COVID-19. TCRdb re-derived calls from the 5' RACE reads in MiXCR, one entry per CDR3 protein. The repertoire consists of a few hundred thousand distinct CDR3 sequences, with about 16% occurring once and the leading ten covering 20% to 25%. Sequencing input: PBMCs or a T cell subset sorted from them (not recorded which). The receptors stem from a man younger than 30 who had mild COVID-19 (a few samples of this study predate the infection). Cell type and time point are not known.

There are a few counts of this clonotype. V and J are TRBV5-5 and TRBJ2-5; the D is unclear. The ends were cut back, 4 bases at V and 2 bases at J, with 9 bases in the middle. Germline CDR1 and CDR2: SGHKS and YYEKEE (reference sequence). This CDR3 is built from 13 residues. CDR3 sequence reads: CASSPENQETQYF. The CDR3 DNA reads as TGTGCCAGCAGCCCGGAGAATCAAGAGACCCAGTACTTC.

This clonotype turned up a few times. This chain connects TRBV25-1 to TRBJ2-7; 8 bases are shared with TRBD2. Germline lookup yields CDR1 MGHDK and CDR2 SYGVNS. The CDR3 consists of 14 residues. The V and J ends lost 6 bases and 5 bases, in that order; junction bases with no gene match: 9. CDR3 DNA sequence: TGTGCCAGCAGGCCGCTAGGACTAGCTAACGAGCAGTACGTC. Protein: CASRPLGLANEQYV.

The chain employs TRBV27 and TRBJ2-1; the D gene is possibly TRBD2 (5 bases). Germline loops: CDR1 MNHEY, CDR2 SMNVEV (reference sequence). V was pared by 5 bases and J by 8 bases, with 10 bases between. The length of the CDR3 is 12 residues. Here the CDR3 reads CASSRPGDEQFF. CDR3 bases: TGTGCCAGCAGTCGTCCCGGGGATGAGCAGTTCTTC.

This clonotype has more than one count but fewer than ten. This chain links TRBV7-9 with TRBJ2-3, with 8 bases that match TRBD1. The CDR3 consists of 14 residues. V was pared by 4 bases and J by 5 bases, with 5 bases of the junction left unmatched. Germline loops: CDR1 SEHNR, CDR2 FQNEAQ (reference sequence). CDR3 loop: CASSSGQGRDTQYF. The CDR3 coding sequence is TGTGCCAGCAGCTCAGGACAGGGAAGAGATACGCAGTATTTT.

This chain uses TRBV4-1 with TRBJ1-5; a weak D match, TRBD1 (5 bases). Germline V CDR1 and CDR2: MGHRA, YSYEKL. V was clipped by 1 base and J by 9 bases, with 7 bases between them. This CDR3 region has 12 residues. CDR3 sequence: CASSQVQGPQHF. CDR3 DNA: TGCGCCAGCAGCCAAGTTCAGGGGCCCCAGCATTTT.

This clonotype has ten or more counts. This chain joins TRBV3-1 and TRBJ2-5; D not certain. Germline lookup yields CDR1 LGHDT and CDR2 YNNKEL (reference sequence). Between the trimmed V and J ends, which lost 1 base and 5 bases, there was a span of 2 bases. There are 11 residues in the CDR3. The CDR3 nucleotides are TGTGCCAGCAGCCAAGTCGAGACCCAGTACTTC. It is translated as CASSQVETQYF.

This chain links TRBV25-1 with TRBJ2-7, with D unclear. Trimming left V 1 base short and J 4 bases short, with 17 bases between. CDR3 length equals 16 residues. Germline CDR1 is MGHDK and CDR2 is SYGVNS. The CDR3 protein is CASSEWIAVRSYEQYV. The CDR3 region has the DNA TGTGCCAGCAGTGAATGGATAGCCGTAAGGTCGTACGAGCAGTACGTC.

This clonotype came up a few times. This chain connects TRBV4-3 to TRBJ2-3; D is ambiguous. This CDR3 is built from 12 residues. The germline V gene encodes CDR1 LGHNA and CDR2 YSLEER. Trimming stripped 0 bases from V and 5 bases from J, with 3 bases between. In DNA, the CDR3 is TGCGCCAGCAGCCAAGATGAAGATACGCAGTATTTT. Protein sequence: CASSQDEDTQYF.

The CDR3: CASKASRSGNTIYF. CDR3 nucleotides: TGTGCCAGCAAGGCGAGCCGATCTGGAAACACCATATATTTT. The chain combines TRBV6-5 with TRBJ1-3; D not resolved. Trimming stripped 7 bases from V and 1 base from J, with 11 bases between. This CDR3 has 14 residues. Germline V lookup: CDR1 MNHEY, CDR2 SVGAGI.

Here the CDR3 DNA reads TGTGCCAGCAGTTTTCGGGAGCCCTACGAGCAGTACGTC. The encoded protein is CASSFREPYEQYV. The chain recombines TRBV28 with TRBJ2-7; the D gene is possibly TRBD2 (6 bases). The CDR3 loop spans 13 amino acids. CDR1 is MDHEN, CDR2 SYDVKM, per germline. Between the trimmed V and J ends, which lost 3 bases and 2 bases, there was a span of 8 bases.